This TCR beta chain was documented in a study of cytomegalovirus exposure and HLA in healthy donors. Whole-study findings and limits: Reported results showed that the classifier diagnosed cytomegalovirus status with high specificity and sensitivity.

V gave up 10 bases and J gave up 5 bases; unmatched junction bases: 3. The CDR3 contains 11 residues. Germline V CDR1 and CDR2: WSHSY, SAAADI. As for this clone: Its specificity is unknown.

The PCR used 60 Vbeta and 13 Jbeta primers. Clones were sequenced by immunoSEQ multiplex PCR, and TCRdb holds only the in-frame ones, with some missing. The table includes about 160,000 clones, roughly 81% detected once. The source of this sequence is a man between 18 and 29 years old in good health and CMV-seropositive. The V gene is TRBV10-2, the J gene TRBJ2-3, with 7 bases lining up with TRBD1. The sample consisted of PBMCs. The DNA of the CDR3 is TGCGCCACCGCAGGGGGAGATACGCAGTATTTT. It translates to CATAGGDTQYF.